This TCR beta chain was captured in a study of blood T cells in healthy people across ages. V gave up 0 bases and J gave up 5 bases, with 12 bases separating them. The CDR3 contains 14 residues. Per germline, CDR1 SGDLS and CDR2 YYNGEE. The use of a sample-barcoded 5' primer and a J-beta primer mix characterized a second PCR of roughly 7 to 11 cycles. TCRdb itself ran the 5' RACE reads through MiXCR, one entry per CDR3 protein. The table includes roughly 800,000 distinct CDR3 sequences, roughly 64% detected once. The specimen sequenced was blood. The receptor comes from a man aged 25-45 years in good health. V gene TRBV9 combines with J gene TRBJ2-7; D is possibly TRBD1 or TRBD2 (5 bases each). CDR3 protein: CASSVGGSTDEQYF. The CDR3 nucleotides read TGTGCCAGCAGCGTAGGGGGGTCCACCGACGAGCAGTACTTC.